Given below is one T cell receptor beta chain in context. The germline V and J ends were trimmed by 2 bases and 4 bases, with 6 bases remaining between them. CDR1 and CDR2 from the germline V gene are SNHLY and FYNNEI. CDR3 length: 13 amino acids. The sample originates from a study of shared clonotypes between healthy human individuals. Study as a whole: With ages of 18 to 49, the donors were two women and a few men.

The authors ran the assay at deep level. Clones were sequenced by immunoSEQ multiplex PCR, and TCRdb holds only the in-frame ones, with some missing. The top ten clones hold 1.8% of a sample with roughly 680,000 clones, approximately 77% of them seen once. The rearrangement joins TRBV2 to TRBJ1-3, with D unresolved. The sample comprised memory CD4+ T cells sorted from blood. Subset denoted: CD45RA-negative fraction. This clonotype was obtained from a woman aged 30 to 39 in good health. The CDR3 region has the DNA TGTGCCAGCAGTGAACACGGGGGAAACACCATATATTTT. Protein sequence: CASSEHGGNTIYF.